This record looks at one T cell receptor beta chain sequence and its context. Its antigen remains unknown. These data come from a study of T cells after yellow fever vaccination. Background on the study: The authors prepared low-cell-number fractions using SMART-Seq v4 Ultra Low Input.

Whole-study findings and limits: Contamination by abundant bulk-population clonotypes could be present in FACS-sorted repertoires.

TCRdb ran MiXCR on the 5' RACE reads and lists one entry per CDR3 protein. The sample holds about 340,000 distinct CDR3 sequences; roughly 9.4% are singletons and the top ten take about 20%. The CDR3 has 13 amino acids. V shed 7 bases and J 7 bases; nucleotides not matched to a gene: 8. Germline lookup yields CDR1 SQVTM and CDR2 ANQGSEA. V usage is TRBV29-1 and J usage is TRBJ1-2; 11 bases are shared with TRBD1. The TCR comes from a man in his late teens or twenties who received the YFV17D yellow fever vaccine. The sample consisted of PBMCs, taken on the day of the first yellow fever vaccination. The CDR3 spells CSAGTGGVGGYTF. CDR3 DNA: TGCAGCGCTGGGACAGGGGGAGTAGGTGGCTACACCTTC.